This entry lists 17 T cell receptor beta chains sequenced from one sample in a study of cytomegalovirus exposure and HLA in healthy donors. The PCR used 60 Vbeta and 13 Jbeta primers. TCRdb's copy holds only in-frame clones and misses some; the assay was immunoSEQ multiplex PCR. The data hold 180,000 or so clones, with around a tenth observed a single time. The sequencing input was PBMCs. These receptors all stem from a woman in her 30s in good health and CMV-seropositive.

This clone was picked up a small number of times. The chain combines TRBV30 with TRBJ1-2, with D possibly being TRBD1 (5 bases). The germline V and J ends were trimmed by 0 bases and 7 bases, with 12 bases remaining between them. The germline V gene has CDR1 GTSNPN and CDR2 SVGIG (reference sequence). CDR3 size: 13 residues. CDR3 region: CAWSVSREGGYTF. The CDR3 DNA sequence: TGTGCCTGGAGTGTAAGCAGGGAGGGTGGCTACACCTTC.

The chain employs TRBV14 and TRBJ1-2; weak D call: TRBD1 (6 bases). The CDR3 runs to 15 residues. V was pared by 10 bases and J by 5 bases, with 23 bases between. The germline V gene encodes CDR1 SGHDN and CDR2 FVKESK. The CDR3 DNA reads as TGTGCCATTTTTTCAGGGGTTTCCTGGCGGTATGGCTACACCTTC. As protein: CAIFSGVSWRYGYTF.

The gene calls are TRBV29-1 and TRBJ2-2, with TRBD1 as a possible D gene (5 bases). This CDR3 is built from 12 residues. Germline CDR1 is SQVTM and CDR2 is ANQGSEA. Deletions cut 2 bases from V and 6 bases from J, with 7 bases between. DNA for the CDR3: TGCAGCGTTGAAAAAGGGGCCGGGGAGCTGTTTTTT. Translating gives CSVEKGAGELFF.

This chain joins TRBV4-1 and TRBJ2-1, with D possibly being TRBD2 (5 bases). V lost 4 bases to trimming and J lost 5 bases, with 18 bases between them. Germline CDR1 is MGHRA and CDR2 is YSYEKL. The CDR3 has 16 residues. Here the CDR3 DNA reads TGCGCCAGCAGCCCGATGCGGTTGGAGGTTCACAATGAGCAGTTCTTC. Its translation is CASSPMRLEVHNEQFF.

This sequence joins TRBV19 and TRBJ1-3; maybe TRBD1 (6 bases). Germline loops: CDR1 LNHDA, CDR2 SQIVND (reference sequence). The CDR3 extends over 14 amino acids. The ends were cut back, 8 bases at V and 0 bases at J, with 11 bases in the middle. Written as DNA, the CDR3 is TGTGCCAGTGACGACAGGCGCTCTGGAAACACCATATATTTT. Its protein product is CASDDRRSGNTIYF.

This clone was picked up a small number of times. The chain recombines TRBV28 with TRBJ2-5; TRBD1 matches at 7 bases. The germline CDR1 and CDR2 sequences are MDHEN and SYDVKM. The CDR3 length is 16 residues. V was clipped by 5 bases and J by 2 bases; unmatched bases: 11. CDR3 in amino acids: CASSPLRRDSQETQYF. The CDR3, as DNA: TGTGCCAGCAGTCCACTCAGAAGGGACAGTCAAGAGACCCAGTACTTC.

The rearrangement uses TRBV5-4 and TRBJ2-3; no clear D. This CDR3 has 15 amino acids. Germline loops: CDR1 SGHNT, CDR2 YYREEE (reference sequence). V lost 2 bases, J lost 4 bases, and 14 bases lay in between. This chain's CDR3 is CASSFWHRKADTQYF. CDR3 in DNA: TGTGCCAGCAGCTTTTGGCACAGAAAGGCAGATACGCAGTATTTT. The full variable domain, with the rest looked up from reference TRBV5-4 and TRBJ2-3, is ETGVTQSPTHLIKTRGQQVTLRCSSQSGHNTVSWYQQALGQGPQFIFQYYREEENGRGNFPPRFSGLQFPNYSSELNVNALELDDSALYLCASSFWHRKADTQYFGPGTRLTVL.

The J gene is TRBJ1-4, the V gene TRBV15, with a tentative D call TRBD1 (5 bases). Germline CDR1 and CDR2: LNHNV and YYDKDF (reference sequence). V shed 3 bases and J shed 12 bases, with 20 bases lying between them. CDR3 size: 15 residues. In DNA form, the CDR3 reads TGTGCCACCAGCAGGGTTCCCGACTGGGGAGGGGAACTGTTTTTT. Translating it yields CATSRVPDWGGELFF.

This clone was seen a handful of times. The gene calls are TRBV27 and TRBJ1-4, with 8 bases lining up with TRBD1. Germline V gene data show CDR1 as MNHEY and CDR2 as SMNVEV (reference sequence). The CDR3 consists of 19 residues. After removal of 6 bases from V and 3 bases from J, the junction contained 18 bases not matched to a gene. CDR3 amino acids: CASRVPGQVAKTPNEKLFF. The CDR3 nucleotides are TGTGCCAGCAGGGTCCCGGGACAGGTGGCTAAAACCCCTAATGAAAAACTGTTTTTT.

Turning to this clone: An end of the junction differs from the germline gene, which may be a read error. The chain is built from TRBV29-1 and TRBJ1-3; weak D call: TRBD1 (5 bases). This CDR3 contains 16 residues. The germline V gene has CDR1 SQVTM and CDR2 ANQGSEA. The CDR3 loop reads CSVAIPGRDSGNAIYF. DNA of the CDR3: TGCAGCGTCGCCATACCAGGACGGGACTCTGGAAACGCCATATATTTT.

In its sample, this clone was seen a few times. The J gene is TRBJ2-7, the V gene TRBV20-1; 9 nucleotides match TRBD1. The CDR3 is 11 amino acids. Germline V lookup: CDR1 DFQATT, CDR2 SNEGSKA (reference sequence). CDR3 protein: CSPGQGNEQYF. For the CDR3, the DNA is TGCAGCCCGGGACAGGGAAACGAGCAGTACTTC.

The chain couples TRBV5-1 to TRBJ2-5; 7 bases fit TRBD1. The trim removed 1 base at V and 5 bases at J, leaving 8 bases unmatched. Germline V gene data show CDR1 as SGHRS and CDR2 as YFSETQ. The CDR3 is 15 residues long. The CDR3 bases are TGCGCCAGCAGCTTGACAGGGGAAGGTCGGGAGACCCAGTACTTC. Translated: CASSLTGEGRETQYF.

J is TRBJ2-5 and V is TRBV9; D may be TRBD2 (5 bases). Germline lookup yields CDR1 SGDLS and CDR2 YYNGEE. CDR3 length: 16 amino acids. With 3 bases removed from V and 4 bases from J, the gap between germline ends came to 19 bases. CDR3 protein: CASSAIPGGFLETQYF. CDR3 nucleotides: TGTGCCAGCAGCGCGATCCCCGGCGGGTTTTTAGAGACCCAGTACTTC. Full variable domain (rest looked up from reference TRBV9 and TRBJ2-5): DSGVTQTPKHLITATGQRVTLRCSPRSGDLSVYWYQQSLDQGLQFLIQYYNGEERAKGNILERFSAQQFPDLHSELNLSSLELGDSALYFCASSAIPGGFLETQYFGPGTRLLVL.

This clone occurred a few times. The same CDR3 also results from other DNA sequences found in this sample. The V call is TRBV7-2, the J call TRBJ1-1; TRBD1 matches at 7 bases. The germline CDR1 and CDR2 sequences are SGHTA and FQGNSA. The CDR3 extends over 14 amino acids. V dropped 5 bases and J dropped 1; count of bases not matched to a gene: 4. The DNA for the CDR3 is TGTGCCAGCAGCCCTGGGACAGCGAACACTGAAGCTTTCTTT. This sequence encodes CASSPGTANTEAFF.

This clone was observed a few times. This sequence joins TRBV7-9 and TRBJ1-5; D perhaps matches TRBD1 (5 bases). Germline loops: CDR1 SEHNR, CDR2 FQNEAQ (reference sequence). The CDR3 extends over 17 amino acids. V lost 3 bases to trimming and J lost 1 base, with 16 bases between them. CDR3 DNA sequence: TGTGCCAGCAGCTTGTATAGTGTGGGGCGAAGCAATCAGCCCCAGCATTTT. It translates to CASSLYSVGRSNQPQHF.

This chain connects TRBV5-1 to TRBJ2-1; possible D gene TRBD2, 5 bases. Looked up from germline, CDR1 is SGHRS and CDR2 is YFSETQ. CDR3 length: 15 residues. Trimming removed 5 bases at V and 0 bases at J, with 12 bases between. CDR3 sequence: CASRMWTPSYNEQFF. The CDR3 nucleotides read TGCGCCAGCAGAATGTGGACTCCCTCCTACAATGAGCAGTTCTTC.

The chain is built from TRBV11-3 and TRBJ2-1, with 8 bases aligning to TRBD2. Germline trimming cut 5 bases from V and 7 bases from J; bases unmatched to any gene: 16. The CDR3 contains 17 residues. Germline CDR1 SGHNT, CDR2 YENEEA. CDR3 nucleotides: TGTGCCAGCAGCCCCTCGGGGGGCGGGAGGAAGTTGAATGAGCAGTTCTTC. As protein: CASSPSGGGRKLNEQFF. The variable domain in full, with the rest retrieved from reference TRBV11-3 and TRBJ2-1, is EAGVVQSPRYKIIEKKQPVAFWCNPISGHNTLYWYLQNLGQGPELLIRYENEEAVDDSQLPKDRFSAERLKGVDSTLKIQPAELGDSAVYLCASSPSGGGRKLNEQFFGPGTRLTVL.